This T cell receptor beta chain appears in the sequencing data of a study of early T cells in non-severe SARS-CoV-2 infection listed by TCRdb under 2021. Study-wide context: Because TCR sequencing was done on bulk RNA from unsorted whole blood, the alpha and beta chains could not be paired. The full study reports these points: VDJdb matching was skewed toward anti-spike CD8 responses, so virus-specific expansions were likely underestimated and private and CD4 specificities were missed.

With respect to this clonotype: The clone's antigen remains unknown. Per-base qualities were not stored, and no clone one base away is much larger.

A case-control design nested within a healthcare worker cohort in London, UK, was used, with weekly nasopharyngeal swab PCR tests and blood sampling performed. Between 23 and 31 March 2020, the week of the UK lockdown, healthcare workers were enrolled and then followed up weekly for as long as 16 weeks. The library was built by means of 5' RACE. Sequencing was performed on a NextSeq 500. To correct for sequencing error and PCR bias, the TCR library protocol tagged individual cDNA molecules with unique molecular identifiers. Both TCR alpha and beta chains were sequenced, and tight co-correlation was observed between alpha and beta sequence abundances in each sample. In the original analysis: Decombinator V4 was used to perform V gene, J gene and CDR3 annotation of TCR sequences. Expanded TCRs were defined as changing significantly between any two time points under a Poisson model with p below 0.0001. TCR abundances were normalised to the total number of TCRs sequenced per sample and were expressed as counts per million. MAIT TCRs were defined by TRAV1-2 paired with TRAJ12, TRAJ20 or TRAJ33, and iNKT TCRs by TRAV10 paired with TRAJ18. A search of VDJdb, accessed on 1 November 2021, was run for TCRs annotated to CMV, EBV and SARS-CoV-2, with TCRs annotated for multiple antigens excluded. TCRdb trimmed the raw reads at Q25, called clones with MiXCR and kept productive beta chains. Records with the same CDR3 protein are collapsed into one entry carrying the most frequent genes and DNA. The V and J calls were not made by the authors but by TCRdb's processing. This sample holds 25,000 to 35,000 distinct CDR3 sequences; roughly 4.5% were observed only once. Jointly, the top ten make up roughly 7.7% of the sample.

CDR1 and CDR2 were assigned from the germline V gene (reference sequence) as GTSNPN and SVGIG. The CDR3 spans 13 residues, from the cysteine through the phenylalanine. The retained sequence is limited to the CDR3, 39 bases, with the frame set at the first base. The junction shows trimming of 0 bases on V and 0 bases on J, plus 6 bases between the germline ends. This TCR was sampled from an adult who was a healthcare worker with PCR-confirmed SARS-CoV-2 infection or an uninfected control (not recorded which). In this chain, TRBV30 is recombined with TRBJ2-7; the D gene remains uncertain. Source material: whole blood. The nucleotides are TGTGCCTGGAGTGTGGGAAGCTCCTACGAGCAGTACTTC. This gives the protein CAWSVGSSYEQYF.